This TCR beta chain is drawn from a study of T cell changes during pregnancy in multiple sclerosis (dated by TCRdb to about 2019). In terms of the full investigation: In women with multiple sclerosis, the researchers looked at how the T cell repertoire shifted as pregnancy progressed.

CDR1 and CDR2, looked up from the germline V gene, are SGHRS and YFSETQ. V trim: 3 bases; J trim: 4 bases; unmatched bases: 3. Its CDR3 holds 14 amino acids, cysteine through phenylalanine. Of the read, only the CDR3 DNA is kept; its 42 bases are in frame from base 1. Notes on this clone: The target of this receptor is not known. Within one base of it there is no much larger clone, and no base qualities were kept.

The library was obtained by the immunoSEQ multiplex PCR assay. As stored in TCRdb, this immuneACCESS dataset retains in-frame rearrangements with V and J assigned. A fraction of the clones does not appear; measured against another copy, unresolved V genes explain less than half of the discrepancy, and the remainder lacks a known reason. The sample data list approximately 50,000 clones, and almost 95% of these were observed just once. Together, the top ten hold about 0.67% of the sample. The sample consisted of CD4+ T cells from peripheral blood mononuclear cells, taken in the third trimester of pregnancy. The origin of this receptor is a female donor with multiple sclerosis, enrolled in a pregnancy study. The V and J segments used are TRBV5-1 and TRBJ1-3, with 8 junctional bases fitting TRBD1. Read as DNA, the sequence is TGCGCCAGCAGCTATGACAGGGGAGGAAACACCATATATTTT. Translation gives CASSYDRGGNTIYF.